This is a list of T cell receptor beta chains from one sample in a study of cytomegalovirus exposure and HLA in healthy donors. TCRdb's table, derived via immunoSEQ multiplex PCR, lists solely in-frame clones and lacks some. The sample table includes 150,000 to 250,000 clones. Sequenced material: PBMCs. The receptors were sampled from a boy between 10 and 17 years old in good health and CMV-seronegative. Both conserved end residues are part of each CDR3. The order of the fields is V gene, J gene, D gene, CDR3 protein, CDR3 DNA. D genes are given only for firm matches.

V gene: TRBV30; J gene: TRBJ2-5; D gene: TRBD1; CDR3 protein: CAWGTGEGETQYF; CDR3 DNA: TGTGCCTGGGGGACAGGGGAAGGGGAGACCCAGTACTTC
V gene: TRBV7-9; J gene: TRBJ2-1; D gene: -; CDR3 protein: CASSLRGLTTGNEQFF; CDR3 DNA: TGTGCCAGCAGCTTAAGAGGACTAACGACTGGGAATGAGCAGTTCTTC
V gene: TRBV30; J gene: TRBJ2-2; D gene: -; CDR3 protein: CAWSVSGYSGELFF; CDR3 DNA: TGTGCCTGGAGTGTATCCGGTTACAGCGGGGAGCTGTTTTTT
V gene: TRBV4-2; J gene: TRBJ1-1; D gene: -; CDR3 protein: CASSIRGGTEAFF; CDR3 DNA: TGTGCCAGCAGCATCAGGGGTGGCACTGAAGCTTTCTTT
V gene: TRBV6-5; J gene: TRBJ2-7; D gene: -; CDR3 protein: CASSFRQELYEQYF; CDR3 DNA: TGTGCCAGCAGTTTCAGACAGGAACTCTACGAGCAGTACTTC
V gene: TRBV9; J gene: TRBJ2-2; D gene: TRBD2; CDR3 protein: CASSVLIGGGDSGELFF; CDR3 DNA: TGTGCCAGCAGCGTCCTTATCGGGGGGGGAGATTCCGGGGAGCTGTTTTTT
V gene: TRBV6-5; J gene: TRBJ2-1; D gene: -; CDR3 protein: CASSYGALSSYNEQFF; CDR3 DNA: TGTGCCAGCAGTTACGGGGCGCTGAGCTCCTACAATGAGCAGTTCTTC
V gene: TRBV2; J gene: TRBJ2-7; D gene: TRBD2; CDR3 protein: CASIRGVISYEQYF; CDR3 DNA: TGTGCCAGTATACGGGGGGTAATCTCCTACGAGCAGTACTTC
V gene: TRBV29-1; J gene: TRBJ2-3; D gene: TRBD1; CDR3 protein: CSAPGQGGPDTQYF; CDR3 DNA: TGCAGCGCCCCGGGACAGGGGGGCCCAGATACGCAGTATTTT
V gene: TRBV7-2; J gene: TRBJ1-1; D gene: -; CDR3 protein: CASSPGRRLNTEAFF; CDR3 DNA: TGTGCCAGCAGCCCGGGAAGGAGGTTGAACACTGAAGCTTTCTTT
V gene: TRBV4-1; J gene: TRBJ2-7; D gene: -; CDR3 protein: CASSHMGRYGYEQYF; CDR3 DNA: TGCGCCAGCAGCCACATGGGGAGGTACGGGTACGAGCAGTACTTC
V gene: TRBV19; J gene: TRBJ1-2; D gene: TRBD1; CDR3 protein: CASRDRGTANYGYTF; CDR3 DNA: TGTGCCAGTAGAGACAGGGGCACAGCTAACTATGGCTACACCTTC
V gene: TRBV5-5; J gene: TRBJ1-1; D gene: -; CDR3 protein: CASSLGPGNTEAFF; CDR3 DNA: TGTGCCAGCAGCTTGGGCCCCGGGAACACTGAAGCTTTCTTT
V gene: TRBV2; J gene: TRBJ2-3; D gene: TRBD2; CDR3 protein: CASSEGGLAGTTDTQYF; CDR3 DNA: TGTGCCAGCAGTGAAGGGGGGCTAGCGGGTACCACAGATACGCAGTATTTT
V gene: TRBV29-1; J gene: TRBJ2-3; D gene: -; CDR3 protein: CSVEGLVVADTQYF; CDR3 DNA: TGCAGCGTTGAAGGGCTAGTGGTCGCAGATACGCAGTATTTT
V gene: TRBV28; J gene: TRBJ2-1; D gene: -; CDR3 protein: CASSGGGGTYNEQFF; CDR3 DNA: TGTGCCAGCAGCGGCGGCGGCGGGACCTACAATGAGCAGTTCTTC
V gene: TRBV30; J gene: TRBJ1-1; D gene: TRBD1; CDR3 protein: CAWSRQGLRTEAFF; CDR3 DNA: TGTGCCTGGAGCAGACAGGGGCTTCGCACTGAAGCTTTCTTT
V gene: TRBV4-2; J gene: TRBJ2-5; D gene: TRBD2; CDR3 protein: CASSQDPGLKEQETQYF; CDR3 DNA: TGTGCCAGCAGCCAGGACCCGGGACTAAAAGAACAAGAGACCCAGTACTTC
V gene: TRBV11-2; J gene: TRBJ1-2; D gene: TRBD1; CDR3 protein: CASSPGDRGHEYYGYTF; CDR3 DNA: TGTGCCAGCAGCCCTGGGGACAGGGGGCATGAATACTATGGCTACACCTTC
V gene: TRBV25-1; J gene: TRBJ2-5; D gene: TRBD2; CDR3 protein: CASSEWGIAGGKETQYF; CDR3 DNA: TGTGCCAGCAGTGAATGGGGAATAGCGGGGGGGAAAGAGACCCAGTACTTC
V gene: TRBV28; J gene: TRBJ1-1; D gene: -; CDR3 protein: CASTSRGARAYTEAFF; CDR3 DNA: TGTGCCAGCACCTCAAGGGGTGCCAGGGCGTACACTGAAGCTTTCTTT
V gene: TRBV11-3; J gene: TRBJ2-1; D gene: TRBD2; CDR3 protein: CASSGTSGGAQFF; CDR3 DNA: TGTGCCAGCTCCGGGACTAGCGGGGGGGCCCAGTTCTTC
V gene: TRBV15; J gene: TRBJ1-4; D gene: -; CDR3 protein: CATQETGIANEKLFF; CDR3 DNA: TGTGCCACCCAAGAAACAGGGATAGCTAATGAAAAACTGTTTTTT
V gene: TRBV29-1; J gene: TRBJ1-1; D gene: TRBD1; CDR3 protein: CSVETGYGTEAFF; CDR3 DNA: TGCAGCGTGGAGACAGGGTATGGGACTGAAGCTTTCTTT
V gene: TRBV20-1; J gene: TRBJ1-2; D gene: -; CDR3 protein: CRGRGTRGYTF; CDR3 DNA: TGCAGGGGTCGGGGGACGAGAGGCTACACCTTC
V gene: TRBV6-6; J gene: TRBJ2-1; D gene: -; CDR3 protein: CASSYSKRSSYNEQFF; CDR3 DNA: TGTGCCAGCAGTTACTCGAAGCGGAGCTCCTACAATGAGCAGTTCTTC
V gene: TRBV6-6; J gene: TRBJ1-2; D gene: TRBD1; CDR3 protein: CASSERTGRYGYTF; CDR3 DNA: TGTGCCAGCAGCGAAAGGACAGGAAGATATGGCTACACCTTC
V gene: TRBV4-3; J gene: TRBJ1-2; D gene: -; CDR3 protein: CASSESFQGRRYGYTF; CDR3 DNA: TGCGCCAGCAGCGAAAGTTTTCAGGGGCGCCGGTATGGCTACACCTTC
V gene: TRBV6-5; J gene: TRBJ1-1; D gene: TRBD1; CDR3 protein: CASSSGTASFF; CDR3 DNA: TGTGCCAGCAGTTCCGGGACAGCATCTTTCTTT
V gene: TRBV6-5; J gene: TRBJ2-1; D gene: -; CDR3 protein: CASSSYVDNEQFF; CDR3 DNA: TGTGCCAGCAGCTCCTACGTCGACAATGAGCAGTTCTTC
V gene: TRBV4-1; J gene: TRBJ2-5; D gene: TRBD2; CDR3 protein: CASSQGQRGQETQYF; CDR3 DNA: TGCGCCAGCAGCCAAGGCCAGCGGGGCCAAGAGACCCAGTACTTC
V gene: TRBV30; J gene: TRBJ1-2; D gene: TRBD1; CDR3 protein: CAWMIVSPGQGPLGGYTF; CDR3 DNA: TGTGCCTGGATGATAGTTTCGCCGGGACAGGGACCATTAGGGGGCTACACCTTC
V gene: TRBV30; J gene: TRBJ2-7; D gene: TRBD2; CDR3 protein: CAWSVGRVSSYEQYF; CDR3 DNA: TGTGCCTGGAGTGTAGGGAGGGTAAGCTCCTACGAGCAGTACTTC
V gene: TRBV2; J gene: TRBJ1-1; D gene: -; CDR3 protein: CASSEDSNTEAFF; CDR3 DNA: TGTGCCAGCAGTGAAGACTCCAACACTGAAGCTTTCTTT
V gene: TRBV19; J gene: TRBJ2-7; D gene: TRBD1; CDR3 protein: CASSTTGQRYEQYF; CDR3 DNA: TGTGCCAGTAGTACGACGGGACAGCGTTACGAGCAGTACTTC
V gene: TRBV19; J gene: TRBJ2-3; D gene: TRBD2; CDR3 protein: CASTGTNTDTQYF; CDR3 DNA: TGTGCCAGTACCGGGACTAACACAGATACGCAGTATTTT
V gene: TRBV11-2; J gene: TRBJ2-5; D gene: -; CDR3 protein: CASSFQGGTQYF; CDR3 DNA: TGTGCCAGCAGCTTCCAGGGGGGGACCCAGTACTTC
V gene: TRBV6-4; J gene: TRBJ1-2; D gene: TRBD1; CDR3 protein: CASSESGGVYGYTF; CDR3 DNA: TGTGCCAGCAGTGAATCAGGGGGCGTTTATGGCTACACCTTC
V gene: TRBV7-2; J gene: TRBJ2-7; D gene: TRBD2; CDR3 protein: CASSLSLAGGYEQYF; CDR3 DNA: TGTGCCAGCAGCTTAAGTCTAGCGGGGGGGTACGAGCAGTACTTC
V gene: TRBV7-9; J gene: TRBJ1-4; D gene: -; CDR3 protein: CASSSGQPDEKLFF; CDR3 DNA: TGTGCCAGCAGCTCCGGACAGCCAGATGAAAAACTGTTTTTT
V gene: TRBV11-2; J gene: TRBJ2-4; D gene: -; CDR3 protein: CASSLGRGGGKNIQYF; CDR3 DNA: TGTGCCAGCAGCTTAGGACGCGGGGGCGGCAAAAACATTCAGTACTTC
V gene: TRBV15; J gene: TRBJ1-5; D gene: -; CDR3 protein: CATSRDDRQPQHF; CDR3 DNA: TGTGCCACCAGCAGAGATGACAGGCAGCCCCAGCATTTT
V gene: TRBV27; J gene: TRBJ1-5; D gene: -; CDR3 protein: CASSGGLWSQPQHF; CDR3 DNA: TGTGCCAGCAGTGGAGGGCTATGGAGTCAGCCCCAGCATTTT
V gene: TRBV9; J gene: TRBJ2-7; D gene: TRBD1; CDR3 protein: CASSRRQGSSYEQYF; CDR3 DNA: TGTGCCAGCAGCAGACGACAGGGGAGCTCCTACGAGCAGTACTTC
V gene: TRBV12-5; J gene: TRBJ1-5; D gene: -; CDR3 protein: CASGLLQGNQPQHF; CDR3 DNA: TGTGCTAGTGGTTTGTTACAGGGCAATCAGCCCCAGCATTTT
V gene: TRBV2; J gene: TRBJ1-5; D gene: -; CDR3 protein: CASTKDRLGAQPQHF; CDR3 DNA: TGTGCCAGCACCAAGGACAGACTCGGGGCTCAGCCCCAGCATTTT
V gene: TRBV2; J gene: TRBJ1-1; D gene: -; CDR3 protein: CASSDRGFF; CDR3 DNA: TGTGCCAGCAGTGATCGAGGTTTCTTT
V gene: TRBV2; J gene: TRBJ1-3; D gene: TRBD1; CDR3 protein: CASKYKGTDPGNTIYF; CDR3 DNA: TGTGCCAGCAAATATAAGGGGACAGATCCTGGAAACACCATATATTTT
V gene: TRBV19; J gene: TRBJ2-7; D gene: -; CDR3 protein: CASSIDSRGNEQYF; CDR3 DNA: TGTGCCAGTAGTATAGACTCCAGGGGCAACGAGCAGTACTTC
V gene: TRBV19; J gene: TRBJ1-1; D gene: -; CDR3 protein: CASSIARENTEAFF; CDR3 DNA: TGTGCCAGTAGTATAGCCAGGGAGAACACTGAAGCTTTCTTT
V gene: TRBV30; J gene: TRBJ1-5; D gene: TRBD1; CDR3 protein: CAWGQERVNQPQHF; CDR3 DNA: TGTGCCTGGGGACAGGAGCGGGTTAATCAGCCCCAGCATTTT
V gene: TRBV6-1; J gene: TRBJ2-4; D gene: -; CDR3 protein: CASSEAVLLNLNIQYF; CDR3 DNA: TGTGCCAGCAGTGAAGCAGTACTCCTGAATTTAAACATTCAGTACTTC
V gene: TRBV4-2; J gene: TRBJ2-7; D gene: TRBD1; CDR3 protein: CASSQDLGQGSYEQYF; CDR3 DNA: TGTGCCAGCAGCCAAGATTTAGGACAGGGGTCCTACGAGCAGTACTTC
V gene: TRBV25-1; J gene: TRBJ1-2; D gene: TRBD1; CDR3 protein: CASSEYSAQGAANGYTF; CDR3 DNA: TGTGCCAGCAGTGAATATTCCGCGCAGGGGGCGGCGAATGGCTACACCTTC
V gene: TRBV15; J gene: TRBJ2-2; D gene: TRBD1; CDR3 protein: CATSRGLQGAAGELFF; CDR3 DNA: TGTGCCACCAGCAGAGGGTTGCAGGGGGCAGCCGGGGAGCTGTTTTTT
V gene: TRBV6-6; J gene: TRBJ2-5; D gene: TRBD1; CDR3 protein: CASSQPGQGQETQYF; CDR3 DNA: TGTGCCAGCAGTCAACCGGGACAGGGGCAAGAGACCCAGTACTTC
V gene: TRBV19; J gene: TRBJ1-2; D gene: TRBD1; CDR3 protein: CASSIDPGTGAYGYTF; CDR3 DNA: TGTGCCAGTAGTATAGACCCCGGGACAGGGGCCTATGGCTACACCTTC
V gene: TRBV19; J gene: TRBJ1-1; D gene: -; CDR3 protein: CAPAWEGEAFF; CDR3 DNA: TGTGCCCCTGCCTGGGAGGGGGAAGCTTTCTTT
V gene: TRBV11-2; J gene: TRBJ1-2; D gene: TRBD1; CDR3 protein: CASSVPTGGVLSYGYTF; CDR3 DNA: TGTGCCAGCAGCGTCCCGACAGGGGGCGTCTTAAGTTATGGCTACACCTTC
V gene: TRBV25-1; J gene: TRBJ1-5; D gene: -; CDR3 protein: CASSEGPVGQPQHF; CDR3 DNA: TGTGCCAGCAGTGAGGGCCCCGTGGGTCAGCCCCAGCATTTT